The 25 T cell receptor beta chains below come from one sample, sequenced in a study of blood T cell repertoires in COVID-19. TCRdb's copy holds only in-frame clones and misses some; the assay was immunoSEQ multiplex PCR. Of 95,000 to 150,000 clones detected, roughly 74% appear once; the ten largest clones hold roughly 5%. Sequenced: peripheral blood. The receptors derive from a man between 60 and 75 years old with acute or convalescent COVID-19.

The rearrangement uses TRBV28 and TRBJ1-2; maybe TRBD1 (5 bases). There are 14 residues in the CDR3. V lost 5 bases and J lost 11, with 21 bases in between. The V gene's germline CDR1 is MDHEN and CDR2 SYDVKM. The CDR3 region is CASSDAQGGDRYTF. In DNA form, the CDR3 reads TGTGCCAGCAGTGACGCCCAGGGAGGAGATCGGTACACCTTC.

The J gene is TRBJ1-1, the V gene TRBV5-1; D unclear. The CDR3 totals 14 residues. Between the trimmed V and J ends, which lost 1 base and 1 base, there was a span of 8 bases. In germline, CDR1 is SGHRS, CDR2 YFSETQ. CDR3 protein: CASSLSQSNTEAFF. CDR3 in DNA: TGCGCCAGCAGCTTGTCACAGTCGAACACTGAAGCTTTCTTT.

The chain's CDR3 is CASSLSGTSAETQYF. The DNA for the CDR3 is TGTGCCAGCAGCTTATCCGGGACTAGTGCGGAGACCCAGTACTTC. The rearrangement uses TRBV7-8 and TRBJ2-5, with 8 bases lining up with TRBD2. CDR3 length: 15 residues. J gave up 5 bases and V 2 bases, and 7 bases lay outside the gene matches. CDR1 SGHVS and CDR2 FQNEAQ come from the germline V gene.

This chain joins TRBV7-9 and TRBJ1-1, with a possible D match to TRBD1 (5 bases). The CDR3 extends over 15 amino acids. Trimming removed 1 base at V and 2 bases at J, with 11 bases between. Looked up from germline, CDR1 is SEHNR and CDR2 is FQNEAQ (reference sequence). Here the CDR3 DNA reads TGTGCCAGCAGCTTAGGGGCAGGGATAAACACTGAAGCTTTCTTT. Translating it yields CASSLGAGINTEAFF.

The chain carries TRBV18 and TRBJ2-7; D is undetermined. V lost 3 bases and J 6 bases, leaving 12 bases between the germline ends. Germline V lookup: CDR1 KGHSH, CDR2 LQKENI. This CDR3 has 13 residues. The CDR3 spells CASSPSERREQYF. CDR3 nucleotides: TGTGCCAGCTCACCGTCAGAGCGCCGCGAGCAGTACTTC.

The rearrangement joins TRBV9 to TRBJ1-4; 12 positions match TRBD1. V dropped 6 bases and J dropped 8; count of bases not matched to a gene: 5. The CDR3 is made up of 14 amino acids. CDR1 is SGDLS, CDR2 YYNGEE, per germline. For the CDR3, the DNA is TGTGCCAGCACCCCGGGACAGGGGGCAGAAAAACTGTTTTTT. Translated: CASTPGQGAEKLFF.

V is TRBV6-4 and J is TRBJ2-3; TRBD2 matches at 10 bases. The junction had 3 bases not matched to a gene; V was cut back by 5 bases and J by 1 base. The CDR3 has 15 amino acids. CDR1 is MRHNA and CDR2 is SNTAGT in the germline V gene. This chain's CDR3 is CASSLAGGGTDTQYF. For the CDR3, the DNA is TGTGCCAGCAGTTTAGCGGGGGGCGGCACAGATACGCAGTATTTT.

V and J are TRBV4-2 and TRBJ2-7; the match to TRBD2 covers 9 bases. Germline values: CDR1 LGHNA, CDR2 YNFKEQ. Trimming at V came to 1 base and at J to 1 base, leaving 2 bases not matched to a gene. CDR3 size: 15 residues. For the CDR3, the DNA is TGTGCCAGCAGCCAAGGCGGGGGGGTATCCTACGAGCAGTACTTC. It codes for CASSQGGGVSYEQYF.

The V and J genes are TRBV7-9 and TRBJ2-3; 7 bases map to TRBD2. Germline CDR1 reads SEHNR; CDR2 reads FQNEAQ (reference sequence). There are 12 residues in the CDR3. Losses at the gene ends were 9 bases for V and 3 bases for J; bases not matched to a gene: 3. The CDR3 sequence: CASTGGTDTQYF. CDR3 nucleotides: TGTGCCAGTACGGGAGGAACAGATACGCAGTATTTT.

This clone was detected only a few times. V usage is TRBV30 and J usage is TRBJ2-2; tentatively, D is TRBD2 (6 bases). The V and J ends lost 0 bases and 5 bases respectively, with 10 bases between them. The V gene's germline CDR1 is GTSNPN and CDR2 SVGIG (reference sequence). This CDR3 spans 14 amino acids. The DNA of the CDR3 is TGTGCCTGGAGTGTGGGACTGATTACCGGGGAGCTGTTTTTT. This translates into CAWSVGLITGELFF.

This clone was detected once. V usage is TRBV10-3 and J usage is TRBJ1-4; 8 nucleotides line up with TRBD1. Germline V lookup: CDR1 ENHRY, CDR2 SYGVKD. V was pared by 10 bases and J by 6 bases, with 4 bases of the junction left unmatched. CDR3 size: 12 residues. CDR3 in DNA: TGTGCCACCCACAGGGGGGATGAAAAACTGTTTTTT. It is translated as CATHRGDEKLFF.

The V call is TRBV19, the J call TRBJ2-5, with 7 bases fitting TRBD1. V lost 2 bases to trimming and J lost 5 bases; unmatched junction nucleotides: 5. The CDR3 consists of 14 residues. Germline loops: CDR1 LNHDA, CDR2 SQIVND (reference sequence). CDR3 DNA sequence: TGTGCCAGTAGTATAAAGACAGGGCGGGAGACCCAGTACTTC. This sequence encodes CASSIKTGRETQYF. The full variable domain, with the rest looked up from reference TRBV19 and TRBJ2-5, is DGGITQSPKYLFRKEGQNVTLSCEQNLNHDAMYWYRQDPGQGLRLIYYSQIVNDFQKGDIAEGYSVSREKKESFPLTVTSAQKNPTAFYLCASSIKTGRETQYFGPGTRLLVL.

The J gene is TRBJ2-2, the V gene TRBV7-3; 12 bases align to TRBD2. This CDR3 has 15 amino acids. Trimming cost V 6 bases and J 4 bases; bases outside gene matches: 3. Germline loops: CDR1 SGHTA, CDR2 FQGTGA. CDR3 protein: CASRSTSGGTGELFF. The CDR3 DNA reads as TGTGCCAGCAGATCGACTAGCGGGGGCACCGGGGAGCTGTTTTTT. Looking up the rest from reference TRBV7-3 and TRBJ2-2 gives the full variable domain: GAGVSQTPSNKVTEKGKYVELRCDPISGHTALYWYRQSLGQGPEFLIYFQGTGAADDSGLPNDRFFAVRPEGSVSTLKIQRTERGDSAVYLCASRSTSGGTGELFFGEGSRLTVL.

As DNA, the CDR3 is TGCGCCAGCAGCCCCCTTGCGGGGCTAAGCTCTGGAAACACCATATATTTT. Amino acids: CASSPLAGLSSGNTIYF. The rearrangement joins TRBV5-1 to TRBJ1-3, with D perhaps TRBD1 (5 bases). Deletions cut 4 bases from V and 0 bases from J, with 17 bases between. Germline loops: CDR1 SGHRS, CDR2 YFSETQ. The CDR3 loop spans 17 amino acids.

The chain links TRBV29-1 to TRBJ1-1; D might be TRBD1 (5 bases). The CDR3 spans 13 residues. The V gene's germline CDR1 is SQVTM and CDR2 ANQGSEA. Trimming took 1 base from V and 1 from J, leaving 7 bases between them. CDR3 loop: CSVEGTPNTEAFF. DNA for the CDR3: TGCAGCGTTGAAGGGACACCGAACACTGAAGCTTTCTTT.

The V call is TRBV29-1, the J call TRBJ1-2; a weak D match, TRBD1 (5 bases). V was pared by 6 bases and J by 3 bases, with 17 bases between. Germline assignment: CDR1 SQVTM and CDR2 ANQGSEA. This CDR3 has 14 amino acids. In DNA form, the CDR3 reads TGCAGCGTGCCGGGCGGGTGGGGGGACTATGGCTACACCTTC. Amino acid sequence: CSVPGGWGDYGYTF.

This clone has just one count. V usage is TRBV6-5 and J usage is TRBJ1-1; D remains ambiguous. The CDR3 has 13 residues. Trimming left V 6 bases short and J 6 bases short, with 14 bases between. Germline V gene lookup returns CDR1 MNHEY and CDR2 SVGAGI. This CDR3 is CASSEAGRAEAFF. CDR3 nucleotides: TGTGCCAGCAGCGAGGCGGGAAGGGCTGAAGCTTTCTTT.

The V gene is TRBV27, the J gene TRBJ2-7, with a possible D match to TRBD2 (6 bases). V lost 6 bases and J 0 bases, leaving 15 bases between the germline ends. Germline V gene lookup returns CDR1 MNHEY and CDR2 SMNVEV (reference sequence). This CDR3 spans 15 amino acids. CDR3 coding DNA: TGTGCCAGCAGAGTACCGGGACTGAGCTCCTACGAGCAGTACTTC. Translating gives CASRVPGLSSYEQYF.

The CDR3 loop is CASSPVTSGAYEQYF. The DNA of the CDR3 is TGTGCCAGCAGCCCCGTGACTAGCGGTGCCTACGAGCAGTACTTC. The V call is TRBV7-9, the J call TRBJ2-7; 9 positions agree with TRBD2. J gave up 2 bases and V 5 bases, and 7 bases lay outside the gene matches. This CDR3 has 15 residues. The germline gives CDR1 SEHNR, CDR2 FQNEAQ (reference sequence).

J is TRBJ1-4 and V is TRBV6-6; TRBD1 is a possible D gene (6 bases). Germline V gene lookup returns CDR1 MNHNY and CDR2 SVGAGI (reference sequence). Between the trimmed V and J ends, which lost 5 bases and 10 bases, there was a span of 14 bases. The length of the CDR3 is 13 residues. Here the CDR3 DNA reads TGTGCCAGCAGTACAGGGTCGATGGGAAAACTGTTTTTT. Encoded protein: CASSTGSMGKLFF.

The V gene is TRBV18, the J gene TRBJ2-7, with 11 bases that match TRBD1. Germline lookup yields CDR1 KGHSH and CDR2 LQKENI. Trimming took 1 base from V and 7 from J; bases not matched to a gene: 6. CDR3 length equals 15 residues. The CDR3 bases are TGTGCCAGCTCACCACTCGGACAGGGGGCGCGGGAGCAGTACTTC. This translates into CASSPLGQGAREQYF. The entire variable domain, with the rest obtained from reference TRBV18 and TRBJ2-7, is as follows: NAGVMQNPRHLVRRRGQEARLRCSPMKGHSHVYWYRQLPEEGLKFMVYLQKENIIDESGMPKERFSAEFPKEGPSILRIQQVVRGDSAAYFCASSPLGQGAREQYFGPGTRLTVT.

The chain has TRBV6-1 and TRBJ2-3; D call uncertain. The CDR3 loop spans 15 amino acids. The germline V gene encodes CDR1 MNHNS and CDR2 SASEGT. The V gene lost 3 bases and the J gene lost 4 bases, with 14 bases spanning the gap. CDR3 nucleotide sequence: TGTGCCAGCAGTGAGTCCCCTCCACCGGCAGATACGCAGTATTTT. Residues: CASSESPPPADTQYF.

The chain joins TRBV19 to TRBJ1-5, with TRBD1 as a possible D gene (5 bases). The germline V gene has CDR1 LNHDA and CDR2 SQIVND (reference sequence). This CDR3 has 14 amino acids. Deletions cut 1 base from V and 4 bases from J, with 8 bases between. The CDR3 region is CASSIGTQNQPQHF. The CDR3 bases are TGTGCCAGTAGTATAGGGACACAAAATCAGCCCCAGCATTTT.

This CDR3 is CASRPQTGGGQPQHF. As DNA, the CDR3 is TGTGCCAGTAGGCCCCAAACAGGGGGCGGTCAGCCCCAGCATTTT. The chain combines TRBV19 with TRBJ1-5; the match to TRBD1 covers 9 bases. V gave up 6 bases and J gave up 6 bases; unmatched junction bases: 9. Germline values: CDR1 LNHDA, CDR2 SQIVND (reference sequence). The CDR3 sequence is 15 residues long.

The V and J genes are TRBV15 and TRBJ1-4, with 11 bases identical to TRBD1. V trimming: 6 bases; J trimming: 6 bases; junction bases outside the gene matches: 6. Germline-derived CDR1 and CDR2 are LNHNV and YYDKDF (reference sequence). This CDR3 is 15 amino acids long. In nucleotides, the CDR3 is TGTGCCACCAGGTCTGGACAGGGGGCTTATGAAAAACTGTTTTTT. Its translation: CATRSGQGAYEKLFF.